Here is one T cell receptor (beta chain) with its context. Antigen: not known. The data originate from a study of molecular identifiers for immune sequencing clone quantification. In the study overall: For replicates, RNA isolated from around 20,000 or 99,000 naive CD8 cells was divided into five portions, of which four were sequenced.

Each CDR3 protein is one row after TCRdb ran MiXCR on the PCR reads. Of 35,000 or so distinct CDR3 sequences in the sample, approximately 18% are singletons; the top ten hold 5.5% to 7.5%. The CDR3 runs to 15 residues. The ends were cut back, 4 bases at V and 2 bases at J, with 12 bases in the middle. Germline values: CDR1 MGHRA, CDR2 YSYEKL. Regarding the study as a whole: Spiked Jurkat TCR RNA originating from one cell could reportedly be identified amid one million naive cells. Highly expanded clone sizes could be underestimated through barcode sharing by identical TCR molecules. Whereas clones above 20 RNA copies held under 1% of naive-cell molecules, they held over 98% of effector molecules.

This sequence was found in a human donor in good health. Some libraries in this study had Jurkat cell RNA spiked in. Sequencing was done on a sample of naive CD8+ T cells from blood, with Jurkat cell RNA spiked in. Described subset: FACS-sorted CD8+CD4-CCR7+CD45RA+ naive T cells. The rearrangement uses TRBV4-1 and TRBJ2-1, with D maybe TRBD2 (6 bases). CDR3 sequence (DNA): TGCGCCAGCAGCCTCCGGGAGAACCCCTACAATGAGCAGTTCTTC. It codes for CASSLRENPYNEQFF.